This TCR beta chain was retrieved from a study of T cells in women clearing cervical HPV infection. Across the whole study: Controls' single incident HPV16 infection cleared within 12 months without precancer.

The table came from immunoSEQ multiplex PCR; TCRdb's copy has only in-frame clones and leaves some out. The table gives about 26,000 clones; the top ten clones make up 11% of it. V lost 1 base, J lost 3 bases, and 3 bases stayed unmatched. The CDR3 runs 14 residues. Germline V gene sequence: CDR1 SGHDT, CDR2 YYEEEE. Dot-blot hybridization genotyped cervical HPV amplified with MY09/MY11 PCR. To note about this clone: Read coverage stops 3 residues before the CDR3 terminus; the germline J gene supplies the remainder.

Specimen: blood buffy coat. This TCR was recovered from a woman between 18 and 70 years old with a cervical HPV16 infection that either progressed to CIN3+ or cleared (not recorded which). V gene TRBV5-6 combines with J gene TRBJ2-7; 8 nucleotides agree with TRBD2. CDR3 bases read: TGTGCCAGCAGCTTGCGAAGCGGGAGCTACGAG. Translating gives CASSLRSGSYE. The complete CDR3 reads CASSLRSGSYEQYF.